The rows below give T cell receptor beta chains drawn from one sample of a study of cytomegalovirus exposure and HLA in healthy donors. Sequenced by immunoSEQ multiplex PCR; TCRdb stores in-frame clones only, minus some. The sample holds about 180,000 clones; roughly 77% are singletons and the top ten take around 2.3%. The sequencing sample was made of PBMCs. These receptors all come from a woman aged 25 to 39 in good health and CMV-seropositive. Both conserved end residues are part of each CDR3. The order of the fields is D gene, J gene, clone size, CDR3 length, V gene, CDR3 DNA, CDR3 protein. The D gene is left open where the match is weak. Some rows mark clone size as missing; the rest say once, few, many or name a class of expanded clone.

>TRBD1|TRBJ2-3|.|16|TRBV10-1
TGCGCCAGCAGTACCCGGACAGGCTATCAGGCGGATACGCAGTATTTT
CASSTRTGYQADTQYF
>.|TRBJ2-6|.|19|TRBV5-6
TGTGCCAGCAGCTTGTGGATAGAAGGAAGGGGTTCTGGGGCCAACGGCCTGACTTTC
CASSLWIEGRGSGANGLTF
>TRBD1|TRBJ1-4|.|13|TRBV25-1
TGTGCCAGCAGAGGACAGGGGACTGAAAAACTGTTTTTT
CASRGQGTEKLFF
>TRBD1|TRBJ2-3|once|15|TRBV5-4
TGTGCCAGCAGCAAGGGACAGCAGTATACAGATACGCAGTATTTT
CASSKGQQYTDTQYF
>TRBD2|TRBJ2-5|.|16|TRBV7-9
TGTGCCAGCAGCCCCCGACTAGCGGGGGAGCAAGAGACCCAGTACTTC
CASSPRLAGEQETQYF
>.|TRBJ1-1|.|14|TRBV4-2
TGTGCCAGCATCCGGGGGGGGGTTGGAACTGAAGCTTTCTTT
CASIRGGVGTEAFF
>TRBD2|TRBJ2-7|.|15|TRBV5-1
TGCGCCAGCAGCTTGGGTAGCGGGGGGGCCTACGAGCAGTACTTC
CASSLGSGGAYEQYF
>TRBD1|TRBJ2-7|once|13|TRBV5-1
TGCGCCAGCCGAGGGGGCCCCGGCGACGAGCAGTACTTC
CASRGGPGDEQYF
>.|TRBJ2-5|.|15|TRBV2
TGTGCCAGCAGTGAAAGGACAGTTCAGGGAGAGACCCAGTACTTC
CASSERTVQGETQYF
>TRBD1|TRBJ2-5|.|15|TRBV11-3
TGTGCCAGCAGCTTGACAGGGGTCAATGGAGAGACCCAGTACTTC
CASSLTGVNGETQYF
>TRBD1|TRBJ2-7|.|15|TRBV5-5
TGTGCCAGCAGCTTTCAAGGGGCCAGGGGGATCGAGCAGTACTTC
CASSFQGARGIEQYF
>.|TRBJ2-1|.|14|TRBV6-6
TGTGCCAGCAGTTCCCTGGGAGGGGGCAATGAGCAGTTCTTC
CASSSLGGGNEQFF
>.|TRBJ1-5|.|15|TRBV7-9
TGTGCCAGCAGCTTAGGAGGAATCGGCAATCAGCCCCAGCATTTT
CASSLGGIGNQPQHF
>.|TRBJ2-1|.|16|TRBV11-3
TGTGCCAGCAGCTCCCACGCGGGGAAGAACCTCAATGAGCAGTTCTTC
CASSSHAGKNLNEQFF
>.|TRBJ1-1|.|12|TRBV5-5
TGTGCCAGCACCACCGGGGGCACTGAAGCTTTCTTT
CASTTGGTEAFF
>.|TRBJ1-6|.|15|TRBV27
TGTGCCAGCAGTTACGTCCGCGAGAATAATTCACCCCTCCACTTT
CASSYVRENNSPLHF
>.|TRBJ2-3|few|12|TRBV7-9
TGTGCCAGCAGCTGGGCAAAAGATACGCAGTATTTT
CASSWAKDTQYF
>.|TRBJ1-1|.|14|TRBV18
TGTGCCAGCTCAGCCACTATTGAGTTCCGAGGGGCTTTCTTT
CASSATIEFRGAFF
>TRBD1|TRBJ2-6|.|16|TRBV4-3
TGCGCCAGCAGTCAAGGGGGCCCAGGGGGGGCCAACGTCCTGACTTTC
CASSQGGPGGANVLTF
>.|TRBJ2-7|.|18|TRBV27
TGTGCCAGCAGTTTTTTCGGTGGCGGGGCTCCAACCTCCTACGAGCAGTACTTC
CASSFFGGGAPTSYEQYF
>.|TRBJ1-2|once|15|TRBV6-5
TGTGCCAGCAACAGAGGAGGTGGAAGGTACTATGGCTACACCTTC
CASNRGGGRYYGYTF
>TRBD2|TRBJ2-5|.|15|TRBV2
TGTGCCAGCAGTGAAGTTGCGGGGGGACAAGAGACCCAGTACTTC
CASSEVAGGQETQYF
>TRBD1|TRBJ1-1|.|13|TRBV6-5
TGTGCCAGCACCGGACAGGGTAGTACTGAAGCTTTCTTT
CASTGQGSTEAFF
>.|TRBJ2-1|.|15|TRBV18
TGTGCCAGCTCACCTGGGGCTCTGAGTTACAATGAGCAGTTCTTC
CASSPGALSYNEQFF
>TRBD2|TRBJ2-1|.|15|TRBV27
TGTGCCAGCAGTTTAGGGCTAGCGGGGGACAATGAGCAGTTCTTC
CASSLGLAGDNEQFF
>.|TRBJ1-6|.|17|TRBV15
TGTGCCACCAGCAACACAGGGAGTGAGTCCTATAATTCACCCCTCCACTTT
CATSNTGSESYNSPLHF
>.|TRBJ1-5|.|14|TRBV28
TGTGCCAGCACTTTCAGGCAGTTGCGTAGACCCCAGCATTTT
CASTFRQLRRPQHF
>TRBD1|TRBJ1-2|once|16|TRBV7-9
TGTGCCAGCAGCTTAGTAAGGGGGTCGACAGGGCCTGGCTACACCTTC
CASSLVRGSTGPGYTF
>TRBD2|TRBJ2-1|.|15|TRBV5-4
TGTGCCAGCAGCTTGGACGGACTAGCGATCAATGAGCAGTTCTTC
CASSLDGLAINEQFF
>TRBD1|TRBJ2-7|.|14|TRBV5-1
TGCGCCAGCAGCTCGACAGGGATTTCCTACGAGCAGTACTTC
CASSSTGISYEQYF
>TRBD2|TRBJ2-5|.|15|TRBV28
TGTGCCAGCAGCCTACTAGCGGGGGAAAGTGAGACCCAGTACTTC
CASSLLAGESETQYF
>.|TRBJ2-7|.|14|TRBV10-2
TGCGCCAGCAGACACCCGGGAGAGAGTTACGAGCAGTACTTC
CASRHPGESYEQYF
>TRBD1|TRBJ2-7|.|16|TRBV30
TGTGCCTGGAGTGCCTTGGGACAGGGCAGCACCTACGAGCAGTACTTC
CAWSALGQGSTYEQYF
>.|TRBJ1-5|.|15|TRBV27
TGTGCCAGCAGCCAGGGGCCGGGCCTCAATCAGCCCCAGCATTTT
CASSQGPGLNQPQHF
>.|TRBJ1-4|.|15|TRBV6-6
TGTGCCAGCAGTTATCCCGTGTCCTATAATGAAAAACTGTTTTTT
CASSYPVSYNEKLFF
>.|TRBJ1-5|.|13|TRBV7-9
TGTGCCAGCAGCTTGCAGGGAAATCAGCCCCAGCATTTT
CASSLQGNQPQHF
>TRBD2|TRBJ2-3|.|17|TRBV5-1
TGCGCCAGCAGCCCCCCCGGGACTAGCGGTTCCACAGATACGCAGTATTTT
CASSPPGTSGSTDTQYF
>.|TRBJ2-2|.|17|TRBV14
TGTGCCAGCAGCCAAGGGGTGTACAGGGCGGTCACCGGGGAGCTGTTTTTT
CASSQGVYRAVTGELFF
>TRBD1|TRBJ1-1|few|19|TRBV7-9
TGTGCCAGCAGCGAGGGGACAGGGGGCGTAATTCTGGTCGACACTGAAGCTTTCTTT
CASSEGTGGVILVDTEAFF
>.|TRBJ2-7|.|11|TRBV27
TGTGCCAGCAGCCAGGGCCACGAGCAGTACTTC
CASSQGHEQYF
>.|TRBJ1-1|.|15|TRBV14
TGTGCCAGCAGCCCAGGGCTTCCAGGGCCAGCTGAAGCTTTCTTT
CASSPGLPGPAEAFF
>TRBD2|TRBJ2-2|.|16|TRBV7-6
TGTGCCAGCAGCCCCTGGAGCGGGGGGAACACCGGGGAGCTGTTTTTT
CASSPWSGGNTGELFF
>.|TRBJ1-1|.|14|TRBV19
TGTGCCAGTAGTTCACAGGGTAAGAACACTGAAGCTTTCTTT
CASSSQGKNTEAFF
>TRBD1|TRBJ1-1|.|17|TRBV28
TGTGCCAGTGTCCCCCAGGGGGCTAACTACATGAACACTGAAGCTTTCTTT
CASVPQGANYMNTEAFF
>.|TRBJ1-2|.|15|TRBV11-2
TGTGCCAGCAGCTTAGTAGTGGGGGGAGCCCATGGCTACACCTTC
CASSLVVGGAHGYTF
>.|TRBJ1-4|.|14|TRBV7-9
TGTGCCAGCAGCTTAGCTGGGGCTGGGGAAAAACTGTTTTTT
CASSLAGAGEKLFF
>TRBD1|TRBJ1-2|.|14|TRBV4-3
TGCGCCAGCAGCCAACTTCAGGGGGGCTATGGCTACACCTTC
CASSQLQGGYGYTF
>TRBD2|TRBJ2-5|.|15|TRBV6-5
TGTGCCAGCAGTCCTAGCGGGGGTAGGGGGGAGACCCAGTACTTC
CASSPSGGRGETQYF
>TRBD1|TRBJ2-2|.|15|TRBV7-9
TGTGCCAGCAGCCCGAAGGGGGCTCGCGGCGGGGAGCTGTTTTTT
CASSPKGARGGELFF
>TRBD1|TRBJ2-2|.|15|TRBV4-3
TGCGCCAGCAGCCTACGTGCAGGGGGTACCGGGGAGCTGTTTTTT
CASSLRAGGTGELFF
>.|TRBJ2-7|.|12|TRBV29-1
TGCAGCGTCTTGAAGACTGGGTACGAGCAGTACTTC
CSVLKTGYEQYF